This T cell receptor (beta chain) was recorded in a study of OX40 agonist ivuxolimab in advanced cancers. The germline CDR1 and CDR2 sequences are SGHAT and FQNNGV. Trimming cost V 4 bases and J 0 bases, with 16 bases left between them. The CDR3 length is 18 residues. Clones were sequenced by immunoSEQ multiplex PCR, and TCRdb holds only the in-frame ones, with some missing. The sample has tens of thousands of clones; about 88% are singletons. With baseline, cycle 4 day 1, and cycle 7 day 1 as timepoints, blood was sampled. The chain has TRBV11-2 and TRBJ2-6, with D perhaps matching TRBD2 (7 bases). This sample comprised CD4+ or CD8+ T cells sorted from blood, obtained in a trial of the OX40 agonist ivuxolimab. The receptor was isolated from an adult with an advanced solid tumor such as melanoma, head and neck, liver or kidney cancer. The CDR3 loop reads CASSSGQRGSSGANVLTF. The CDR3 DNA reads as TGTGCCAGCAGCTCCGGACAGCGGGGTTCCTCTGGGGCCAACGTCCTGACTTTC.